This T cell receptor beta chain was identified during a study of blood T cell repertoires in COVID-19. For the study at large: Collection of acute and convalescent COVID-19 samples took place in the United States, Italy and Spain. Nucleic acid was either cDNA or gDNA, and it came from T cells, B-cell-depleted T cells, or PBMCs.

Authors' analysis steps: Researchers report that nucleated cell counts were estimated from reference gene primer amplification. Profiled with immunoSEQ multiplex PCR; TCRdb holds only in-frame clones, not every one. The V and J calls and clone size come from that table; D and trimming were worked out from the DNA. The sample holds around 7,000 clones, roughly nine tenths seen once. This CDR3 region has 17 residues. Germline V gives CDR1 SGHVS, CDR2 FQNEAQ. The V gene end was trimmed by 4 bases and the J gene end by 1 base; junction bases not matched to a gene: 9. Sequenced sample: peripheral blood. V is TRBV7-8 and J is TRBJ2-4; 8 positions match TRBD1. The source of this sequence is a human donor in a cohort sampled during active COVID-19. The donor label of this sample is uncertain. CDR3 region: CASSSDGQGKAKNIQYF. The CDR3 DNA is TGTGCCAGCAGCTCCGATGGACAGGGCAAGGCCAAAAACATTCAGTACTTC.